This T cell receptor (beta chain) was documented in a study of CD8 T cells in ankylosing spondylitis. Study-level findings and limits: The clones that were linked to disease were reported to be significantly enriched in matched synovial fluid samples from ankylosing spondylitis patients. Certain motif variants had earlier been reported in reactive arthritis synovial fluid and blood. Eight highly homologous variants made up a TCR beta motif, and this motif appeared characteristic of ankylosing spondylitis blood.

A word on this clonotype: Its specificity is not known.

The V gene lost 0 bases and the J gene lost 5 bases, with 9 bases spanning the gap. The CDR3 loop spans 14 amino acids. Per germline, CDR1 SGHRS and CDR2 YFSETQ. By quantitative 5'-RACE with molecular barcodes, the TCR beta libraries were made. TCRdb fed the 5' RACE reads into MiXCR, producing one record per CDR3 protein. The data show 150,000 to 200,000 distinct CDR3 sequences, 10% to 15% seen once. Sequenced material: blood, either unsorted or a sorted T cell fraction (not recorded which). This clonotype was obtained from a female donor with ankylosing spondylitis or in good health (not recorded which). The chain carries TRBV5-1 and TRBJ1-5; weak D call: TRBD1 (6 bases). The CDR3 bases are TGCGCCAGCAGCTTGGCTGCAGGGGATCAGCCCCAGCATTTT. Residues: CASSLAAGDQPQHF.